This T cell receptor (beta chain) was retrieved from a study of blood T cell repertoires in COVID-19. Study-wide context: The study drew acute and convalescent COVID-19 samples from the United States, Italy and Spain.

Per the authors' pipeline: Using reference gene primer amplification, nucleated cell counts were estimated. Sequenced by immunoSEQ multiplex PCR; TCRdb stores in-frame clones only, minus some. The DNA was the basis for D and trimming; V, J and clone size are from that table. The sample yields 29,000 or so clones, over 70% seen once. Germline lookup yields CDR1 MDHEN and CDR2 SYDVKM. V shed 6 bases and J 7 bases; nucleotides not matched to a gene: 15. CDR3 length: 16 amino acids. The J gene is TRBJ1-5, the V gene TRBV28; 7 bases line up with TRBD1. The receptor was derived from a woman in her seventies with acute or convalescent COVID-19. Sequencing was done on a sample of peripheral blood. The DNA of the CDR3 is TGTGCCAGCAGCTCAGACAGGGAGTCAGGGAGGCAGCCCCAGCATTTT. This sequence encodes CASSSDRESGRQPQHF. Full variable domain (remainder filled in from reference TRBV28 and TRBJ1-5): DVKVTQSSRYLVKRTGEKVFLECVQDMDHENMFWYRQDPGLGLRLIYFSYDVKMKEKGDIPEGYSVSREKKERFSLILESASTNQTSMYLCASSSDRESGRQPQHFGDGTRLSIL.